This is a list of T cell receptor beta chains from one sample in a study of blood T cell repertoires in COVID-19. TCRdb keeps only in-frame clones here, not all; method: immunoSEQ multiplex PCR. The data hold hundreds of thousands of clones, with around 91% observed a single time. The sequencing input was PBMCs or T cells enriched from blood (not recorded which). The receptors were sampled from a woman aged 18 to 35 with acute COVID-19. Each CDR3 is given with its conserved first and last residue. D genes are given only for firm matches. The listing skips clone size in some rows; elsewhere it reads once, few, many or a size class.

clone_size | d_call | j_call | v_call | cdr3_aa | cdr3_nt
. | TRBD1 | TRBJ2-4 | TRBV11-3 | CASSLALGQARLAKNIQYF | TGTGCCAGCAGCTTAGCCCTTGGACAGGCACGACTAGCCAAAAACATTCAGTACTTC
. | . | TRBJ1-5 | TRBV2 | CASSIQGWVPQHF | TGTGCCAGCAGCATACAGGGCTGGGTGCCCCAGCATTTT
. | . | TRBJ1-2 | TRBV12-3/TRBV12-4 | CASSSRADYGYTF | TGTGCCAGCAGTTCCAGGGCTGACTATGGCTACACCTTC
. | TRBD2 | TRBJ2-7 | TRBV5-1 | CASSSGLSGRVTGEQYF | TGCGCCAGCAGCTCCGGCCTGAGCGGGAGGGTGACGGGCGAGCAGTACTTC
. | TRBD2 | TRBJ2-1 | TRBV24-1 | CATSDTTRGDEQFF | TGTGCCACCAGTGATACTACTCGGGGGGATGAGCAGTTCTTC
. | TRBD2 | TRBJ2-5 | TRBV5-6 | CASSLGRGTRTGETQYF | TGTGCCAGCAGCTTGGGACGGGGGACTAGAACGGGAGAGACCCAGTACTTC
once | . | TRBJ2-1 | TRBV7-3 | CASSPDGAYNEQFF | TGTGCCAGCAGCCCAGACGGAGCCTACAATGAGCAGTTCTTC
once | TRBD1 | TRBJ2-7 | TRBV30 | CALLPRDREYEQYF | TGTGCCTTACTCCCCCGGGACAGGGAATACGAGCAGTACTTC
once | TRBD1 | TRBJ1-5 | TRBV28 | CASSLFQQGNQPQHF | TGTGCCAGCAGTTTATTCCAACAGGGGAATCAGCCCCAGCATTTT
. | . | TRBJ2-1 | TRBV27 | CASSLQAGLSSYNEQFF | TGTGCCAGCAGTTTACAAGCGGGTCTGAGCTCCTACAATGAGCAGTTCTTC
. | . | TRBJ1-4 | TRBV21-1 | CASSKTGRQGEVTNEKLFF | TGTGCCAGCAGCAAAACCGGAAGACAGGGAGAAGTGACTAATGAAAAACTGTTTTTT
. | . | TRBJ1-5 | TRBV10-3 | CAISAPGLLSNQPQHF | TGTGCCATCAGTGCCCCGGGACTTCTTAGCAATCAGCCCCAGCATTTT
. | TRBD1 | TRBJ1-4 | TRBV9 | CASSLGQEYNEKLFF | TGTGCCAGCAGCTTAGGACAGGAATACAATGAAAAACTGTTTTTT
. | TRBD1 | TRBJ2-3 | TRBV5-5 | CASSTFRDRALQDTQYF | TGTGCCAGCAGCACTTTCCGGGACAGGGCTCTCCAAGATACGCAGTATTTT
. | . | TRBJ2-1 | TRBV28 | CASNLGGSLQFF | TGTGCCAGCAACCTAGGGGGAAGCTTGCAGTTCTTC
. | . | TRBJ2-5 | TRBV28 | CASSLRETQYF | TGTGCCAGCAGTTTGAGGGAGACCCAGTACTTC
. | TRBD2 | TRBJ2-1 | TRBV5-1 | CASRGLAGPTYNEQFF | TGCGCCAGCAGAGGGTTAGCGGGACCGACCTACAATGAGCAGTTCTTC
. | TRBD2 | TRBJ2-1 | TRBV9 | CASTAVSSGPNEQFF | TGTGCCAGCACCGCGGTCTCTAGCGGACCCAATGAGCAGTTCTTC
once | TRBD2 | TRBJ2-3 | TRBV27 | CASSPEWTSGRASDTQYF | TGTGCCAGCAGTCCTGAGTGGACTAGCGGGAGGGCCTCGGATACGCAGTATTTT
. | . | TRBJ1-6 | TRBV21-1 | CASSKGGGDSPLHF | TGTGCCAGCAGCAAGGGAGGGGGAGATTCACCCCTCCACTTT